This T cell receptor beta chain emerged from a study of T cell changes during pregnancy in multiple sclerosis. TCRdb keeps only in-frame clones here, not all; method: immunoSEQ multiplex PCR. The sample gives some 80,000 clones, approximately 95% of which show up once; about 0.14% is in the top ten. Germline CDR1 reads SGHKS; CDR2 reads YYEKEE (reference sequence). The CDR3 covers 15 residues. The ends were cut back, 2 bases at V and 1 base at J, with 7 bases in the middle. The source is a female donor with multiple sclerosis, enrolled in a pregnancy study. The starting material was CD4+ T cells from peripheral blood mononuclear cells, obtained after pregnancy. This sequence joins TRBV5-5 and TRBJ2-6, with a tentative D call TRBD1 (5 bases). The CDR3 DNA is TGTGCCAGCAGCTTAGCAGGGTCTGGGGCCAACGTCCTGACTTTC. This encodes CASSLAGSGANVLTF.